This TCR beta chain derives from a study of human T cells and chemical hapten exposure. Findings and caveats of the study: The formation of large CDR3 similarity clusters by expanded TCRs significantly exceeded that of controls.

The time point is: pre-sensitization, week 0. This sample's treatment: therapeutic diphenylcyclopropenone sensitization with weekly scalp DPC. Germline CDR1 MNHEY, CDR2 SVGAGI. CDR3 length: 12 residues. This clonotype showed up just a few times. Its antigen is unknown. The junction does not match germline at one end; this may be a read error. TCRdb ran MiXCR on the RACE reads and lists one entry per CDR3 protein. The table shows 200,000 to 300,000 distinct CDR3 sequences, with about 9% occurring only once. The origin of this receptor is a woman aged 40 to 50 with alopecia areata. Some clones in this sample may be carry-over from other donors' samples. Sequences were derived from whole blood, sampled in connection with sensitization to the hapten diphenylcyclopropenone (DPC). The chain combines TRBV6-5 with TRBJ2-7; possibly TRBD2 for D (5 bases). The CDR3 nucleotides are TGTGCCAGCAGTTCTACGCGGGCCCAGATTGTCTTC. Residues: CASSSTRAQIVF.